This T cell receptor beta chain was captured in a study of blood T cell repertoires in COVID-19. The overall study: COVID-19 samples from acute and convalescent phases originated in the United States, Italy and Spain. PBMCs, B-cell-depleted T cells, or T cells were the source of the cDNA or gDNA that made up the material.

V shed 5 bases and J shed 1 base, with 18 bases lying between them. Looked up from germline, CDR1 is SQVTM and CDR2 is ANQGSEA. The CDR3 loop spans 16 amino acids. Original processing methods: Reference gene primers were amplified, and this amplification served to estimate nucleated cell counts. Clones were sequenced by immunoSEQ multiplex PCR, and TCRdb holds only the in-frame ones, with some missing. V and J calls and clone size are as listed in that table; D and trimming were resolved from the DNA. The sample consists of 130,000 or so clones, roughly 80% of them appearing once. The chain couples TRBV29-1 to TRBJ1-3; no clear D. The source of this sequence is a man aged 45-65 years with acute or convalescent COVID-19. Sequencing used peripheral blood. CDR3 in amino acids: CSVIIPSQISGNTIYF. The CDR3 nucleotides read TGCAGCGTTATTATTCCCTCACAGATATCTGGAAACACCATATATTTT.